This T cell receptor (beta chain) is drawn from a study of blood T cell repertoires in COVID-19. Study overall: Some COVID-19 samples were acute and others convalescent; all came from the United States, Italy and Spain. T cells, B-cell-depleted T cells, or PBMCs provided the cDNA or gDNA that served as material.

How the authors handled the data: Estimated nucleated cell counts came from reference gene primer amplification. The assay was immunoSEQ multiplex PCR, and TCRdb's table has in-frame clones only and misses some. V and J calls and clone size are copied from that table; D and trimming were computed from the DNA. The sample holds about 200,000 clones, more than 75% seen once. This clone occurred once. V was shortened by 0 bases and J by 0 bases, with 6 bases between the two germline ends. CDR3 length: 15 residues. The germline V gene has CDR1 SGHTA and CDR2 FQGNSA. This TCR derives from a woman aged 80 or over with acute or convalescent COVID-19. Sequences were obtained from peripheral blood. The J gene is TRBJ2-1, the V gene TRBV7-2; tentative D call: TRBD2 (5 bases). The CDR3 loop reads CASSLARGSYNEQFF. The CDR3 DNA reads TGTGCCAGCAGCTTAGCCCGGGGCTCCTACAATGAGCAGTTCTTC.